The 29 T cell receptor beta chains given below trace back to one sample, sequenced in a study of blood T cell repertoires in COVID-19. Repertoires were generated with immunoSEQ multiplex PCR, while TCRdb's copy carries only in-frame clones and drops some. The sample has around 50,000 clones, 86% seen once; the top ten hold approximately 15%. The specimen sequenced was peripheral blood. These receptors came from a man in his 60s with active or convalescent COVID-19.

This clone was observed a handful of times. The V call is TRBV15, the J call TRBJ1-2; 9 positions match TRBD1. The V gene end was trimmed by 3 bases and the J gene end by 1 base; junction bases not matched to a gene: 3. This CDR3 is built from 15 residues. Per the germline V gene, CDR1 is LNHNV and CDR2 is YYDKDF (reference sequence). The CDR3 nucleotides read TGTGCCACCAGCAGGGGACAGGGCTTTAACTATGGCTACACCTTC. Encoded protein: CATSRGQGFNYGYTF.

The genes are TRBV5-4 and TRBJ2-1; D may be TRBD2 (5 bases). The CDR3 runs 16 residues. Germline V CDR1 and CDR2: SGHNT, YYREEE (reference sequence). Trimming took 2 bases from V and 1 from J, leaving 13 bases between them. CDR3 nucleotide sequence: TGTGCCAGCAGCTTTTCCGGGGTCGGTTCCTACAATGAGCAGTTCTTC. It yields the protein CASSFSGVGSYNEQFF.

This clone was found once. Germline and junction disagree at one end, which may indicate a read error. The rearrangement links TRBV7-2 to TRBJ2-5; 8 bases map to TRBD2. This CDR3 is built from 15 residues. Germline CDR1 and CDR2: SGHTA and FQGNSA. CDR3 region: CASSVAGTIQETQYF. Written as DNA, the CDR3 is TGTGCCAGCAGCGTAGCGGGGACAATTCAAGAGACCCAGTACTTC.

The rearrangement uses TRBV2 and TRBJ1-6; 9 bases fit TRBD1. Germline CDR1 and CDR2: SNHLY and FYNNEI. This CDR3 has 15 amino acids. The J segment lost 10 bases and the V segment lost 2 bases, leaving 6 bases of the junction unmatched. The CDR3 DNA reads TGTGCCAGCAGTGAACAGGACAGGGGTTGGTCACCCCTCCACTTT. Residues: CASSEQDRGWSPLHF.

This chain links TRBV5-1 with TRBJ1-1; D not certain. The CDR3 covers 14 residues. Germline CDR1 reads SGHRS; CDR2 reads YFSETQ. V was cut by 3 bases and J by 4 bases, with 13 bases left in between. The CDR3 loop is CASSSGGLGTEAFF. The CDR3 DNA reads TGCGCCAGCAGCTCCGGAGGGTTAGGCACTGAAGCTTTCTTT.

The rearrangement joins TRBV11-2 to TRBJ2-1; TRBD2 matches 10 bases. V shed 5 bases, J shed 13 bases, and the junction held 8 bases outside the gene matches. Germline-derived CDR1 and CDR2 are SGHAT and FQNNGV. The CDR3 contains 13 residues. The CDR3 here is CASSPIAGGTQFF. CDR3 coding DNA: TGTGCCAGCAGCCCCATAGCGGGGGGTACACAGTTCTTC.

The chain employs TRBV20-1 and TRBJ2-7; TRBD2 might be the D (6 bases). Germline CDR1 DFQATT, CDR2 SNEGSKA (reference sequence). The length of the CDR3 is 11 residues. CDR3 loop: CSRIAGHEQYF. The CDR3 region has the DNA TGCAGCCGTATTGCGGGGCACGAGCAGTACTTC.

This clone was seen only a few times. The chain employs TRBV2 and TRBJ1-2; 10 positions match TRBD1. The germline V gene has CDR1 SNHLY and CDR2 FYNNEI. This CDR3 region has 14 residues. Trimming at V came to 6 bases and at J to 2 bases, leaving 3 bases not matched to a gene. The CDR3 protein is CASSGQGENYGYTF. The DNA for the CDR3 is TGTGCCAGCAGCGGACAGGGGGAGAACTATGGCTACACCTTC.

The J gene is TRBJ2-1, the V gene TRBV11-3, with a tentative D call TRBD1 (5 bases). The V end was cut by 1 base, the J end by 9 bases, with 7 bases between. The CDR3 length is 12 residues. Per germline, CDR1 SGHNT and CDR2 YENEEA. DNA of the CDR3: TGTGCCAGCAGCTTAGTAAGGGGTGAGCAGTTCTTC. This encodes CASSLVRGEQFF.

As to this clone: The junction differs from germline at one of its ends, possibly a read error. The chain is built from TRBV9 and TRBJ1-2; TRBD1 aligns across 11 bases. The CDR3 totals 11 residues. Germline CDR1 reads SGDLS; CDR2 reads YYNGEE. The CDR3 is CASGWDRGTFF. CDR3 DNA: TGTGCCAGCGGATGGGACAGGGGGACCTTCTTC. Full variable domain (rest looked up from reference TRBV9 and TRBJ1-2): DSGVTQTPKHLITATGQRVTLRCSPRSGDLSVYWYQQSLDQGLQFLIQYYNGEERAKGNILERFSAQQFPDLHSELNLSSLELGDSALYFCASGWDRGTFFGSGTRLTVV.

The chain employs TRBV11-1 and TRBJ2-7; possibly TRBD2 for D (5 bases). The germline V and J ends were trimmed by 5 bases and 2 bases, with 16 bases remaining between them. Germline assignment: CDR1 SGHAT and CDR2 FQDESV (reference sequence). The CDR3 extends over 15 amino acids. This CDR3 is CASSHRRTEPYEQYF. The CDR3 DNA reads TGTGCCAGCAGCCACCGTAGGACTGAGCCCTACGAGCAGTACTTC.

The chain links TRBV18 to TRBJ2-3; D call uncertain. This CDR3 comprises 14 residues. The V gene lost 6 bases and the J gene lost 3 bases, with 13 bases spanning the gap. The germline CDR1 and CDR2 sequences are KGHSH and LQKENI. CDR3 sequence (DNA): TGTGCCAGCTCCCAGGTCTTCGGTACAGATACGCAGTATTTT. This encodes CASSQVFGTDTQYF.

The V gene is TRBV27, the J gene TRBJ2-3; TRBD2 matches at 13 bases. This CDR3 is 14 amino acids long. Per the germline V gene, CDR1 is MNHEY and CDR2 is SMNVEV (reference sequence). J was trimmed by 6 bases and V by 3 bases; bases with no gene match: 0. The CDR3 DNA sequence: TGTGCCAGCAGTTTGACTAGCGGGGGGGATACGCAGTATTTT. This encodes CASSLTSGGDTQYF.

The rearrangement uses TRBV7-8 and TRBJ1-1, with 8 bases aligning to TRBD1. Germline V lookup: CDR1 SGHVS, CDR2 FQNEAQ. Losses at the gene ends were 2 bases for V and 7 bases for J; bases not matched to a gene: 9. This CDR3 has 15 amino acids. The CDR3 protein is CASSLFRTGIFEAFF. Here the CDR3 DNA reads TGTGCCAGCAGCTTATTCCGGACAGGGATATTTGAAGCTTTCTTT.

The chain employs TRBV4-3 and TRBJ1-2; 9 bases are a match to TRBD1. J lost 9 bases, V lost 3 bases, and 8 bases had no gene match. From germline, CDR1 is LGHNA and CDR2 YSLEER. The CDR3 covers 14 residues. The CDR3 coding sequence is TGCGCCAGCAGCCAGGGGACAGGGTGGGCTAGCTACACCTTC. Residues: CASSQGTGWASYTF.

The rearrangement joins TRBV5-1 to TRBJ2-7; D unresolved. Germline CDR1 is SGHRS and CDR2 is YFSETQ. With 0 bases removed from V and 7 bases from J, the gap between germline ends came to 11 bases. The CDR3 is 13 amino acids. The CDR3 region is CASSLGQFGEQYF. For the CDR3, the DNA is TGCGCCAGCAGCTTGGGACAATTTGGTGAGCAGTACTTC. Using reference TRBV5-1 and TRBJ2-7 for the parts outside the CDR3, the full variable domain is KAGVTQTPRYLIKTRGQQVTLSCSPISGHRSVSWYQQTPGQGLQFLFEYFSETQRNKGNFPGRFSGRQFSNSRSEMNVSTLELGDSALYLCASSLGQFGEQYFGPGTRLTVT.

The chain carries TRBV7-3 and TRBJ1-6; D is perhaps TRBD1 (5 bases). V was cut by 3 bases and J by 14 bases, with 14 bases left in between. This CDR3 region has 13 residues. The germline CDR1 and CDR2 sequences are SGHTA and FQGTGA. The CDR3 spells CASSLDTSNSLHF. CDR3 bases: TGTGCCAGCAGCTTGGACACGTCTAACTCCCTCCACTTT.

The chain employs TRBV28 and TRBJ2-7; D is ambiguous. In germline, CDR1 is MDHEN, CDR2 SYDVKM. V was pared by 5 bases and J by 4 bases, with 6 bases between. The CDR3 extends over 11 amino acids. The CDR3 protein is CASSLTYEQYF. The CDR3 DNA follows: TGTGCCAGCAGTCTCACTTACGAGCAGTACTTC.

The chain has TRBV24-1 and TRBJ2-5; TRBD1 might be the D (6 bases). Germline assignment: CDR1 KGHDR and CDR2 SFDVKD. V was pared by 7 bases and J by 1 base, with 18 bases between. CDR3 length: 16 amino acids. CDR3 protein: CATSEGGQSIQETQYF. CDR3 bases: TGTGCCACCAGCGAAGGAGGACAGAGCATCCAAGAGACCCAGTACTTC.

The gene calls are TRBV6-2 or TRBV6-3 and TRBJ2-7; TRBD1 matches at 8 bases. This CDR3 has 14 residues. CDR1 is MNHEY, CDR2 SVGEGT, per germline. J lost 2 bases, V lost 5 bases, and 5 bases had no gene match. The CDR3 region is CASSRLRGPYEQYF. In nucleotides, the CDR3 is TGTGCCAGCAGTAGACTCAGGGGGCCCTACGAGCAGTACTTC.

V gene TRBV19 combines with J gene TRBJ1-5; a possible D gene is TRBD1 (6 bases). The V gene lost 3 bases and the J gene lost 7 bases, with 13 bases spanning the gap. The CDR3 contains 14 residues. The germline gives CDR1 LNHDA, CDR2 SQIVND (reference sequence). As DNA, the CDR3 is TGTGCCAGTAGTATCATGGGGGGGCAACAGCCCCAGCATTTT. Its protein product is CASSIMGGQQPQHF.

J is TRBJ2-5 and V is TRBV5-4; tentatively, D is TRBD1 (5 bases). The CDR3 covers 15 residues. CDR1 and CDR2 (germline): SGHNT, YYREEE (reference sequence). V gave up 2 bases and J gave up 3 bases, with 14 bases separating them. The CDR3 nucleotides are TGTGCCAGCAGCTTTGGGGCAGGACGAGAAGAGACCCAGTACTTC. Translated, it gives CASSFGAGREETQYF.

In DNA form, the CDR3 reads TGCGCCAGCAGTGGTCAAGCGGGGGGGCAACAGACCCAGTACTTC. This codes for CASSGQAGGQQTQYF. V is TRBV5-1 and J is TRBJ2-5, with 10 positions matching TRBD2. Germline assignment: CDR1 SGHRS and CDR2 YFSETQ. V dropped 5 bases and J dropped 6; count of bases not matched to a gene: 10. This CDR3 has 15 residues.

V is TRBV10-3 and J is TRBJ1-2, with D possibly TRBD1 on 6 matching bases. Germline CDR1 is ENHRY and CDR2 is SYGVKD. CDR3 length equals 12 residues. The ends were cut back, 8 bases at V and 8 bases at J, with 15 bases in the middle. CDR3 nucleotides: TGTGCCATCCGGGCAGCCCAGGGGGGCTACACCTTC. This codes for CAIRAAQGGYTF.

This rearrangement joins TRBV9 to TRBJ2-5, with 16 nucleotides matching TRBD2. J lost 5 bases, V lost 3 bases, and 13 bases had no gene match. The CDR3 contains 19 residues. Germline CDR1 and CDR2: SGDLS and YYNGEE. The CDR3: CASSDFAGTSGGAVETQYF. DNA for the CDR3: TGTGCCAGCAGCGATTTCGCCGGGACTAGCGGGGGGGCCGTGGAGACCCAGTACTTC.

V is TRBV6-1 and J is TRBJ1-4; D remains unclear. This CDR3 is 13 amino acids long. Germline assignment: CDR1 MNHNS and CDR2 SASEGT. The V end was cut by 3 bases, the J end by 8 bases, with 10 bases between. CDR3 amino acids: CASSDEQTEKLFF. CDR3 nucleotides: TGTGCCAGCAGTGACGAACAGACGGAAAAACTGTTTTTT.

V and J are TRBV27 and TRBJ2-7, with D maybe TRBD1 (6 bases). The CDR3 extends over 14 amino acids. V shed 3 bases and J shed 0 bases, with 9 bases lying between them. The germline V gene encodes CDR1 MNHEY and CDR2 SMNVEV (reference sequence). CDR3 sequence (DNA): TGTGCCAGCAGTTTGTTAGGGGGCTCCTACGAGCAGTACTTC. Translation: CASSLLGGSYEQYF.

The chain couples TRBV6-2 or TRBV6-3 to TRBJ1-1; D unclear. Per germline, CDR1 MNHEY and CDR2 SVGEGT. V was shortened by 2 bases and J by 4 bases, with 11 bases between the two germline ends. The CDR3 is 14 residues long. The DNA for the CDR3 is TGTGCCAGCAGTTACCACAGTCTGGGCACTGAAGCTTTCTTT. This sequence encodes CASSYHSLGTEAFF.

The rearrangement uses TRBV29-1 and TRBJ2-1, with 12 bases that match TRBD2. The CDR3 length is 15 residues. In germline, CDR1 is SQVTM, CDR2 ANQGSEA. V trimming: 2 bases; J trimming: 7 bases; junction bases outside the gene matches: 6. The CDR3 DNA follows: TGCAGCGTTGAACCTACTAGCGGGGGGATTAATGAGCAGTTCTTC. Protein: CSVEPTSGGINEQFF.